Below are 19 T cell receptor beta chains sequenced from a single sample in a study of cytomegalovirus exposure and HLA in healthy donors. Vbeta (60) and Jbeta (13) primers were used in the PCR. This table comes from immunoSEQ multiplex PCR, and its TCRdb copy is limited to in-frame clones, with some not included. The table for this sample gives fewer than 60,000 clones. Material: PBMCs. All receptors derive from a woman aged 25-40 years in good health and CMV-seropositive.

V gene TRBV5-1 combines with J gene TRBJ2-2; TRBD1 agrees at 9 bases. This CDR3 is built from 15 residues. The V gene end was trimmed by 4 bases and the J gene end by 6 bases; junction bases not matched to a gene: 7. The germline V gene encodes CDR1 SGHRS and CDR2 YFSETQ. CDR3 coding DNA: TGCGCCAGCAGCAAAGGGGACAGGGAGGCCGGGGAGCTGTTTTTT. This encodes CASSKGDREAGELFF.

The chain employs TRBV30 and TRBJ1-1; no reliable D call. Trimming stripped 0 bases from V and 1 base from J, with 9 bases between. Germline loops: CDR1 GTSNPN, CDR2 SVGIG (reference sequence). The CDR3 runs to 14 residues. DNA for the CDR3: TGTGCCTGGAGTGTTTTGAGCCCGAACACTGAAGCTTTCTTT. This encodes CAWSVLSPNTEAFF.

V usage is TRBV5-5 and J usage is TRBJ1-5; 9 bases fit TRBD1. In germline, CDR1 is SGHKS, CDR2 YYEKEE (reference sequence). This CDR3 is 16 amino acids long. Trimming cost V 1 base and J 6 bases; bases outside gene matches: 8. The CDR3 is CASSLSGQGRIQPQHF. CDR3 nucleotides: TGTGCCAGCAGCTTGTCGGGACAGGGAAGAATTCAGCCCCAGCATTTT.

The CDR3 protein is CASRLQQGPYEQYF. The CDR3 DNA follows: TGCGCCAGCAGGCTACAACAGGGCCCCTACGAGCAGTACTTC. The rearrangement joins TRBV5-1 to TRBJ2-7; D possibly corresponds to TRBD1 (6 bases). The CDR3 spans 14 residues. V was trimmed by 5 bases and J by 2 bases, leaving 14 bases between them. From germline, CDR1 is SGHRS and CDR2 YFSETQ.

The chain has TRBV6-1 and TRBJ1-5; D perhaps matches TRBD1 (6 bases). The CDR3 runs 14 residues. Germline loops: CDR1 MNHNS, CDR2 SASEGT. V was cut by 6 bases and J by 5 bases, with 14 bases left in between. The CDR3 DNA follows: TGTGCCAGCAGGGGAAACAGGGTAGATCAGCCCCAGCATTTT. It specifies CASRGNRVDQPQHF.

The chain employs TRBV6-5 and TRBJ2-7, with D maybe TRBD1 (5 bases). CDR1 is MNHEY and CDR2 is SVGAGI in the germline V gene. Trimming removed 8 bases from V and 4 bases from J, with 18 bases in between. The CDR3 runs 14 residues. CDR3 coding DNA: TGTGCCAGCGCTGGGCAGGCAGGGCCTTACGAGCAGTACTTC. The encoded protein is CASAGQAGPYEQYF.

This chain uses TRBV5-1 with TRBJ2-1; no clear D. V lost 0 bases and J 5 bases, leaving 6 bases between the germline ends. The CDR3 contains 13 residues. Per germline, CDR1 SGHRS and CDR2 YFSETQ. CDR3 in amino acids: CASSLGSNNEQFF. CDR3 nucleotides: TGCGCCAGCAGCTTGGGTTCTAACAATGAGCAGTTCTTC.

The chain links TRBV19 to TRBJ2-1; weak D call: TRBD2 (5 bases). The CDR3 has 13 amino acids. Germline V gives CDR1 LNHDA, CDR2 SQIVND (reference sequence). V lost 4 bases, J lost 8 bases, and 12 bases lay in between. CDR3 nucleotide sequence: TGTGCCAGTAGTAGCATGTTGGGAGATGAGCAGTTCTTC. Translating it yields CASSSMLGDEQFF.

The chain uses TRBV7-9 and TRBJ2-2, with TRBD2 matching over 11 bases. Germline loops: CDR1 SEHNR, CDR2 FQNEAQ (reference sequence). The CDR3 sequence is 17 residues long. Trimming at V came to 5 bases and at J to 5 bases, leaving 10 bases not matched to a gene. The CDR3, as DNA: TGTGCCAGCAGCCACCTTCTAGCGGGAGGTAGGACCGGGGAGCTGTTTTTT. Protein sequence: CASSHLLAGGRTGELFF.

The chain uses TRBV9 and TRBJ1-5; D possibly corresponds to TRBD1 (5 bases). In germline, CDR1 is SGDLS, CDR2 YYNGEE. The CDR3 covers 15 residues. The ends were cut back, 0 bases at V and 0 bases at J, with 7 bases in the middle. The DNA for the CDR3 is TGTGCCAGCAGCGTAGAGGGACTTAGCAATCAGCCCCAGCATTTT. Its protein is CASSVEGLSNQPQHF.

This chain connects TRBV16 to TRBJ1-2; 7 bases agree with TRBD1. The CDR3 is 17 amino acids. CDR1 is KGHSY and CDR2 is FQNENV in the germline V gene. The V and J ends lost 0 bases and 2 bases, in that order; junction bases with no gene match: 9. Here the CDR3 reads CASSQSAGTALNYGYTF. DNA for the CDR3: TGTGCCAGCAGCCAATCGGCCGGGACAGCGCTCAACTATGGCTACACCTTC.

V gene TRBV7-2 combines with J gene TRBJ2-1; D gene ambiguous. CDR3 length: 16 amino acids. Per germline, CDR1 SGHTA and CDR2 FQGNSA. Trimming took 4 bases from V and 8 from J, leaving 21 bases between them. In DNA form, the CDR3 reads TGTGCCAGCAGCTACGCGCTCCCCTCGGGTAACCATGAGCAGTTCTTC. Translated: CASSYALPSGNHEQFF. Using reference TRBV7-2 and TRBJ2-1 for the parts outside the CDR3, the full variable domain is GAGVSQSPSNKVTEKGKDVELRCDPISGHTALYWYRQSLGQGLEFLIYFQGNSAPDKSGLPSDRFSAERTGGSVSTLTIQRTQQEDSAVYLCASSYALPSGNHEQFFGPGTRLTVL.

V and J are TRBV30 and TRBJ2-1; 15 positions match TRBD2. This CDR3 has 16 amino acids. The germline gives CDR1 GTSNPN, CDR2 SVGIG (reference sequence). V lost 0 bases to trimming and J lost 8 bases; unmatched junction nucleotides: 5. The CDR3 DNA reads as TGTGCCTGGAGTGTAGGACTAGCGGGGGGGCCCGATGAGCAGTTCTTC. Translating gives CAWSVGLAGGPDEQFF.

V usage is TRBV19 and J usage is TRBJ1-2; D is unclear. CDR3 size: 12 residues. Germline CDR1 and CDR2: LNHDA and SQIVND (reference sequence). V shed 2 bases and J shed 6 bases, with 7 bases lying between them. The CDR3 nucleotides read TGTGCCAGTAGTATACGTAGTAATGGCTACACCTTC. Its protein is CASSIRSNGYTF.

The chain recombines TRBV11-2 with TRBJ1-5; weak D call: TRBD1 (6 bases). Germline CDR1 SGHAT, CDR2 FQNNGV. Trimming stripped 3 bases from V and 1 base from J, with 7 bases between. The CDR3 has 14 residues. The CDR3 bases are TGTGCCAGCAGCTTTGGACAGAGCAATCAGCCCCAGCATTTT. Translation: CASSFGQSNQPQHF.

The chain carries TRBV18 and TRBJ2-6, with 9 positions matching TRBD1. Germline V lookup: CDR1 KGHSH, CDR2 LQKENI. J lost 2 bases, V lost 6 bases, and 2 bases had no gene match. CDR3 length: 15 amino acids. The CDR3: CASSGQGAGANVLTF. In DNA, the CDR3 is TGTGCCAGCTCGGGACAGGGTGCTGGGGCCAACGTCCTGACTTTC.

V and J are TRBV30 and TRBJ1-2; the match to TRBD1 covers 8 bases. J lost 2 bases, V lost 7 bases, and 9 bases had no gene match. The V gene's germline CDR1 is GTSNPN and CDR2 SVGIG (reference sequence). CDR3 length: 14 amino acids. The CDR3 DNA reads as TGTGCCTTTGACAGGGGCGTAGTCAACTATGGCTACACCTTC. Its protein product is CAFDRGVVNYGYTF.

The chain carries TRBV9 and TRBJ2-7, with 13 bases identical to TRBD2. CDR3 size: 15 residues. V shed 4 bases and J 4 bases; nucleotides not matched to a gene: 5. CDR1 is SGDLS, CDR2 YYNGEE, per germline. CDR3 in amino acids: CASSPTSGRVYEQYF. The CDR3 coding sequence is TGTGCCAGCAGCCCAACTAGCGGGAGGGTGTACGAGCAGTACTTC.

V usage is TRBV4-2 and J usage is TRBJ2-7; 11 bases map to TRBD1. Germline CDR1 and CDR2: LGHNA and YNFKEQ. The CDR3 spans 23 residues. Trimming removed 4 bases from V and 0 bases from J; junction bases left unmatched: 26. CDR3 in amino acids: CASSRPGQGVEDFLRAYSYEQYF. CDR3 nucleotides: TGTGCCAGCAGCCGACCGGGACAGGGGGTAGAGGACTTCCTTCGGGCGTACTCCTACGAGCAGTACTTC.